The 15 T cell receptor beta chains below all came from one sample that was sequenced in a study of T cell repertoires in cytomegalovirus infection. TCRdb re-called the reads with MiXCR, one entry per CDR3 protein. This table holds roughly 500,000 distinct CDR3 sequences, 30% to 40% found once. The antigens of these receptors remain unknown. This specimen consisted of cultured PBMCs, obtained from culture after CMV antigen stimulation. These receptors were taken from a human donor in good health (CMV status not recorded). Some clones in this sample may be carry-over from other donors' samples.

At least ten counts were recorded for this clonotype. V and J are TRBV7-8 and TRBJ1-1; tentatively, D is TRBD1 (5 bases). The CDR3 covers 16 residues. V lost 5 bases to trimming and J lost 6 bases, with 22 bases between them. Germline CDR1 and CDR2: SGHVS and FQNEAQ. CDR3 in DNA: TGTGCCAGCAGCCTAGGGACTGCCATGGAACAGCCTGAAGCTTTCTTT. Translating it yields CASSLGTAMEQPEAFF.

About this clonotype itself: Germline is not matched at one junction end, which may reflect a read error. The chain joins TRBV6-5 to TRBJ2-3, with a tentative D call TRBD2 (5 bases). The germline V gene encodes CDR1 MNHEY and CDR2 SVGAGI. The CDR3 is 17 amino acids. CDR3 in amino acids: CASSYSTGLAAGDTQYF. The DNA of the CDR3 is TGTGCCAGCAGCTACTCGACTGGACTCGCCGCTGGAGATACGCAGTATTTT.

This clonotype was seen more than once but under ten times. V gene TRBV5-1 combines with J gene TRBJ2-5, with D unclear. This CDR3 is 16 amino acids long. V was clipped by 0 bases and J by 0 bases, with 12 bases between them. Germline lookup yields CDR1 SGHRS and CDR2 YFSETQ. The CDR3 sequence: CASSLVSQPYQETQYF. The CDR3 DNA follows: TGCGCCAGCAGCTTGGTTTCTCAACCGTACCAAGAGACCCAGTACTTC.

This clonotype occurred a few times. V gene TRBV20-1 combines with J gene TRBJ2-1, with TRBD2 identical over 8 bases. The germline V gene has CDR1 DFQATT and CDR2 SNEGSKA (reference sequence). The CDR3 length is 12 residues. Trimming removed 5 bases from V and 10 bases from J; junction bases left unmatched: 7. Here the CDR3 DNA reads TGCAGTGCTTTAGCGGGAATAGCAGAGCAGTTCTTC. Encoded protein: CSALAGIAEQFF.

This clonotype turned up a few times. This chain connects TRBV11-2 to TRBJ2-2; possible D gene TRBD1, 5 bases. CDR3 length: 20 residues. Germline assignment: CDR1 SGHAT and CDR2 FQNNGV. The ends were cut back, 7 bases at V and 4 bases at J, with 31 bases in the middle. The CDR3 DNA sequence: TGTGCCAGCAACCCAAATTTGGGCTCCAGGGCGCGATCGAGCACCGGGGAGCTGTTTTTT. Protein: CASNPNLGSRARSSTGELFF.

The chain links TRBV5-1 to TRBJ2-1; TRBD1 is a possible D gene (6 bases). The CDR3 loop spans 15 amino acids. Trimming removed 4 bases from V and 2 bases from J, with 13 bases in between. Germline CDR1 reads SGHRS; CDR2 reads YFSETQ. CDR3 sequence: CASSGTSDPYNEQFF. The CDR3 nucleotides read TGCGCCAGCAGCGGGACATCGGATCCCTACAATGAGCAGTTCTTC. The variable domain in full, with the rest retrieved from reference TRBV5-1 and TRBJ2-1, is KAGVTQTPRYLIKTRGQQVTLSCSPISGHRSVSWYQQTPGQGLQFLFEYFSETQRNKGNFPGRFSGRQFSNSRSEMNVSTLELGDSALYLCASSGTSDPYNEQFFGPGTRLTVL.

The V call is TRBV19, the J call TRBJ2-5; TRBD2 is a possible D gene (6 bases). This CDR3 region has 14 residues. Germline V gene sequence: CDR1 LNHDA, CDR2 SQIVND (reference sequence). Trimming took 3 bases from V and 2 from J, leaving 10 bases between them. CDR3 loop: CASSIRDSQETQYF. CDR3 DNA: TGTGCCAGTAGTATCCGGGACTCACAAGAGACCCAGTACTTC.

This clonotype was observed a handful of times. The chain joins TRBV6-5 to TRBJ2-2; D not certain. The CDR3 covers 18 residues. Per germline, CDR1 MNHEY and CDR2 SVGAGI. V was shortened by 0 bases and J by 1 base, with 15 bases between the two germline ends. The CDR3 nucleotides read TGTGCCAGCAGTTACTCGATCAGCTCCACAAGGAACACCGGGGAGCTGTTTTTT. This codes for CASSYSISSTRNTGELFF.

This clonotype was recorded at least ten times. The chain joins TRBV7-2 to TRBJ2-5, with no clear D. The germline gives CDR1 SGHTA, CDR2 FQGNSA. The CDR3 length is 13 residues. Trimming pared 1 base from V and 5 bases from J, leaving 8 bases between. CDR3 sequence: CASSLGARETQYF. DNA of the CDR3: TGTGCCAGCAGCTTAGGAGCACGGGAGACCCAGTACTTC.

The table lists this clonotype with a few counts. The chain joins TRBV7-3 to TRBJ2-1; 7 bases are a match to TRBD1. The CDR3 is made up of 15 amino acids. Germline-derived CDR1 and CDR2 are SGHTA and FQGTGA. J gave up 10 bases and V 5 bases, and 14 bases lay outside the gene matches. CDR3 amino acids: CASSQAGEGGDEQFF. In DNA, the CDR3 is TGTGCCAGCAGCCAAGCAGGGGAAGGGGGCGACGAGCAGTTCTTC.

The gene calls are TRBV6-5 and TRBJ2-7; 11 bases are shared with TRBD2. The germline CDR1 and CDR2 sequences are MNHEY and SVGAGI. Losses at the gene ends were 4 bases for V and 6 bases for J; bases not matched to a gene: 8. The length of the CDR3 is 15 residues. The CDR3 protein is CASSSLAGGRGEQYV. CDR3 bases: TGTGCCAGCAGTTCTTTAGCGGGAGGGAGAGGCGAGCAGTACGTC.

This chain uses TRBV6-5 with TRBJ1-6, with 8 bases identical to TRBD1. Trimming at V came to 5 bases and at J to 8 bases, leaving 11 bases not matched to a gene. This CDR3 has 16 residues. Germline V gene data show CDR1 as MNHEY and CDR2 as SVGAGI. CDR3 sequence: CASSHGQGGADSPLHF. DNA for the CDR3: TGTGCCAGCAGTCACGGACAGGGAGGCGCAGATTCACCCCTCCACTTT.

The V gene is TRBV27, the J gene TRBJ2-7; no clear D. The CDR3 has 15 residues. Germline CDR1 and CDR2: MNHEY and SMNVEV (reference sequence). V shed 0 bases and J shed 0 bases, with 9 bases lying between them. The CDR3 sequence: CASSLSVGSSYEQYV. CDR3 nucleotides: TGTGCCAGCAGTTTATCGGTCGGTAGCTCCTACGAGCAGTACGTC.

This clonotype was seen more than once but under ten times. The junction departs from germline at one end; a sequencing error may be responsible. CDR3 amino acids: CSARPQGLNNEAFF. In DNA, the CDR3 is TGCAGTGCTAGACCACAGGGTTTAAACAATGAAGCTTTCTTT. V gene TRBV20-1 combines with J gene TRBJ1-1; tentatively, D is TRBD1 (6 bases). The CDR3 extends over 14 amino acids. From germline, CDR1 is DFQATT and CDR2 SNEGSKA (reference sequence).

The rearrangement links TRBV10-3 to TRBJ2-3; TRBD1 agrees at 10 bases. This CDR3 is 18 amino acids long. CDR1 is ENHRY and CDR2 is SYGVKD in the germline V gene. J was trimmed by 2 bases and V by 0 bases; bases with no gene match: 8. As DNA, the CDR3 is TGTGCCATCAGTGAGTCGTGGAGGACAGGGGGGTTCACAGATACGCAGTATTTT. As protein: CAISESWRTGGFTDTQYF.